A selection of T cell receptor beta chains follows, all from one sample in a study of T cell responses to AZD1222 COVID-19 vaccine. Libraries were prepared by immunoSEQ multiplex PCR; TCRdb keeps only in-frame clonotypes and omits some of them. The table lists more than 50,000 clones, around 90% of them singletons. This specimen was peripheral blood, taken on day 0 of AZD1222 vaccination. These receptor sequences come from an adult in good health. Both conserved end residues are trimmed from each CDR3.

J | V | CDR3
TRBJ2-2 | TRBV12-5 | ASGLSGTGELF
TRBJ2-7 | TRBV7-9 | ATSLDSYEQY
TRBJ1-1 | TRBV4-1 | ASRQGQGNTEAF
TRBJ1-4 | TRBV2 | ASSRQATNEKLF
TRBJ1-1 | TRBV13 | ASSPEIVNTEAF
TRBJ1-4 | TRBV18 | ASSETGNNEKLF
TRBJ2-1 | TRBV11-2 | ASSLAGAERNEQF
TRBJ1-4 | TRBV9 | ASSSSAGVRREKLF
TRBJ2-5 | TRBV7-8 | ASSRGTIETQY
TRBJ1-1 | TRBV5-1 | ASSFPGLNTEAF
TRBJ1-5 | TRBV19 | ASMAGGFSNQPQH
TRBJ1-1 | TRBV18 | ASLVHTGDTEAF
TRBJ2-2 | TRBV7-6 | ASSPLVGGTGELF
TRBJ1-2 | TRBV7-9 | ASSLGVTNYGYT
TRBJ1-4 | TRBV5-1 | ASSPDPGTEKLF
TRBJ2-3 | TRBV6-1 | ASSDSLTSGGDTQY